This T cell receptor (beta chain) derives from a study of T cell responses to AZD1222 COVID-19 vaccine. General observations from the study: Donors skewed white British and female; clonal diversity was possibly underestimated. Only a handful of AZD1222 recipients were seropositive at baseline.

The V end lost 3 bases, the J end lost 0 bases, and 14 bases lay between the germline ends. Germline CDR1 reads SGHDN; CDR2 reads FVKESK. CDR3 length: 16 residues. The assay was immunoSEQ multiplex PCR, and TCRdb's table has in-frame clones only and misses some. The sample lists 95,000 to 100,000 clones, approximately 87% occurring once. Investigators merged groups given second doses at roughly 4 or roughly 12 weeks. On this clone: Antigen unknown.

The receptor's source is an adult who received the AZD1222 COVID-19 vaccine. The J gene is TRBJ2-5, the V gene TRBV14; a possible D gene is TRBD2 (6 bases). The source material was peripheral blood, sampled 28 days after the second AZD1222 dose. CDR3 DNA: TGTGCCAGCAGCCACGTGGGACTTGAGTACCAAGAGACCCAGTACTTC. Translation gives CASSHVGLEYQETQYF.